This TCR beta chain was sequenced during a study of spatial heterogeneity in lung cancer. About this clonotype itself: Its target is unknown.

Findings of the study overall: The number of expanded tumor alpha and beta chains correlated with mutation number.

Each CDR3 protein gets one entry after TCRdb re-called the 5' RACE reads with MiXCR. The table has 9,100 or so distinct CDR3 sequences, around half seen once. The sample's time point: sample taken at primary tumor resection. From tumor, nontumor lung or frozen PBMC, whole RNA was taken unsorted for sequencing. With 2 bases removed from V and 2 bases from J, the gap between germline ends came to 11 bases. Germline CDR1 SGHTA, CDR2 FQGNSA. This CDR3 comprises 15 residues. The TCR was taken from a female donor with early-stage non-small cell lung cancer. The sequences come from lung tumor tissue, collected at surgery. The V gene is TRBV7-2, the J gene TRBJ2-3; weak D call: TRBD1 (6 bases). The CDR3 DNA reads TGTGCCAGCAGCTTATGGGGGCCTTCCACAGATACGCAGTATTTT. This translates into CASSLWGPSTDTQYF.